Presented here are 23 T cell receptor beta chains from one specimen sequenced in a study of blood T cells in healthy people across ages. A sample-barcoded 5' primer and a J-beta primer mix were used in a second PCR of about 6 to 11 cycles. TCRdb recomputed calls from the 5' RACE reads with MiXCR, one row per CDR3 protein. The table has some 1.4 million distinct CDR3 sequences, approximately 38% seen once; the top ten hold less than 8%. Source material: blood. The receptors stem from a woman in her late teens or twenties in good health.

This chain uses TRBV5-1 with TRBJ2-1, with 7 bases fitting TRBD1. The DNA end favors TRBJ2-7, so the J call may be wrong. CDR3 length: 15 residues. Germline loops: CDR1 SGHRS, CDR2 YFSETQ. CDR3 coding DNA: TGCGCCAGCCGAAAAGGGACAGACTCCTACAATGAGCAGTACTTC. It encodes CASRKGTDSYNEQYF.

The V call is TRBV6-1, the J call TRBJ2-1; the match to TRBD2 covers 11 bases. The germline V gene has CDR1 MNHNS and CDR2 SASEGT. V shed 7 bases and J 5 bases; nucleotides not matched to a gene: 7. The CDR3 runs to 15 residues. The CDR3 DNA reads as TGTGCCAGCATAATACTAGCGGGGGCTAACAATGAGCAGTTCTTC. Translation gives CASIILAGANNEQFF.

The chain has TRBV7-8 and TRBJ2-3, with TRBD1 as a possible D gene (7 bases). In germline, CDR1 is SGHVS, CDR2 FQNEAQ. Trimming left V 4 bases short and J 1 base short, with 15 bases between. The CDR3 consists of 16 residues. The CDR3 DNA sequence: TGTGCCAGCAGCTCGATTGGAGGGGGCGGCACAGATACGCAGTATTTT. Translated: CASSSIGGGGTDTQYF.

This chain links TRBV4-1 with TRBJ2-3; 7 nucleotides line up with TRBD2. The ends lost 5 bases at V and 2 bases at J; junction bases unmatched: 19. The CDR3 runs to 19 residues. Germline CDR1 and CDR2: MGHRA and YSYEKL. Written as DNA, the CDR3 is TGCGCCAGCAGCTGCACTAGCCAAGGAGGCAGCGGGGTCACAGATACGCAGTATTTT. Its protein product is CASSCTSQGGSGVTDTQYF.

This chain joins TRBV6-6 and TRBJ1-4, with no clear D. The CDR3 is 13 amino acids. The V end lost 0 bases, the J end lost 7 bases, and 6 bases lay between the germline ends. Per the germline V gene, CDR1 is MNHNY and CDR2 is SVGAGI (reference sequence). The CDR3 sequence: CASSYSSSEKLFF. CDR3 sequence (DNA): TGTGCCAGCAGTTACTCGAGCAGTGAAAAACTGTTTTTT.

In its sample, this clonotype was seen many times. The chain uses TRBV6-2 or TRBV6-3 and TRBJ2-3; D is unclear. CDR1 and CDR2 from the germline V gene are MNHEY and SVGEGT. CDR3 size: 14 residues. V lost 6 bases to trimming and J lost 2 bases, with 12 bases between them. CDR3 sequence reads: CASSLPEITDTQYF. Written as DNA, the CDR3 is TGTGCCAGCAGCCTCCCAGAGATCACAGATACGCAGTATTTT.

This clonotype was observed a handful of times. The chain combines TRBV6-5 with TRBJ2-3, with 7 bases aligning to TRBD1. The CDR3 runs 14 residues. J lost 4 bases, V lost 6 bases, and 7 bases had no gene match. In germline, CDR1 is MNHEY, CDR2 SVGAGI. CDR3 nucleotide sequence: TGTGCCAGCAGGAGAAGGGGGCGCCCAGATACGCAGTATTTT. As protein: CASRRRGRPDTQYF.

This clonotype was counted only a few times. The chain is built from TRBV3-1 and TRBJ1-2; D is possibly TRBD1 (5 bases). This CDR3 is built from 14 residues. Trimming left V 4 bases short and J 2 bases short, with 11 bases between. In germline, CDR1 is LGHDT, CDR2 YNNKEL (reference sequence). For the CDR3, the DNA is TGTGCCAGCAGCCCACAGGAGATCAACTATGGCTACACCTTC. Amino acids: CASSPQEINYGYTF.

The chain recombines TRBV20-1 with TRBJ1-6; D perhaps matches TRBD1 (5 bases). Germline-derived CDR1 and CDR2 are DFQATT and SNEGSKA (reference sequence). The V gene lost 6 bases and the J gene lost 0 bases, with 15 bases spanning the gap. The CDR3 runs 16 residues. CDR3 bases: TGCAGTGCCCCGTCGGGGGAAGGCTCCTATAATTCACCCCTCCACTTT. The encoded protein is CSAPSGEGSYNSPLHF.

Here the CDR3 reads CASSYPRSGRFRDSPLHF. CDR3 nucleotides: TGTGCCAGCAGTTACCCTAGGTCAGGCAGGTTCCGGGATTCACCCCTCCACTTT. J is TRBJ1-6 and V is TRBV6-5; D ambiguous. The V end lost 2 bases, the J end lost 8 bases, and 22 bases lay between the germline ends. The CDR3 contains 18 residues. Looked up from germline, CDR1 is MNHEY and CDR2 is SVGAGI.

The CDR3 DNA follows: TGTGCCAGCAGCGGGAGGGGACACCTTGGGGAGCCCCAGCATTTT. Residues: CASSGRGHLGEPQHF. This chain connects TRBV7-2 to TRBJ1-5, with D possibly TRBD1 on 6 matching bases. CDR3 length equals 15 residues. Trimming removed 5 bases at V and 8 bases at J, with 19 bases between. Germline CDR1 and CDR2: SGHTA and FQGNSA.

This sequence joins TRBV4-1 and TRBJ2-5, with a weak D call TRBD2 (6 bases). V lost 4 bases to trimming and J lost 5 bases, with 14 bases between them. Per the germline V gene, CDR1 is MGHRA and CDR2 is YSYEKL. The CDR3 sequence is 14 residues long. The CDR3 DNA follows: TGCGCCAGCAGCCGAGACGAGGGGAGGGAGACCCAGTACTTC. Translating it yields CASSRDEGRETQYF.

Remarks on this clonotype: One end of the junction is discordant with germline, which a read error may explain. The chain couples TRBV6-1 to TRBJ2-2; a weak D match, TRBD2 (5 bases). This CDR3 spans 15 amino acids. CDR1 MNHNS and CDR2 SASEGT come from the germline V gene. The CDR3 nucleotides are TGTGCCAGCAGTGAAGCTGACGGCCGCACCGGGGAGTTGTTTTTT. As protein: CASSEADGRTGELFF.

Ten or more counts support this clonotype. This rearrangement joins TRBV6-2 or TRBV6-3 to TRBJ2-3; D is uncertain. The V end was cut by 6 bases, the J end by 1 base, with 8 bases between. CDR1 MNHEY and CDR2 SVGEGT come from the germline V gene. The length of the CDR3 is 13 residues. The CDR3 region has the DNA TGTGCCAGCAGCCGTCTAGGCACAGATACGCAGTATTTT. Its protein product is CASSRLGTDTQYF.

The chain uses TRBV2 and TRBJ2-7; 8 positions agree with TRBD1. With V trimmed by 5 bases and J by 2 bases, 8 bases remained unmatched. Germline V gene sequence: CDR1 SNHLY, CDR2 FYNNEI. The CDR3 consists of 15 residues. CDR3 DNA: TGTGCCAGCAGTCCCGGACAGGGTAGGACCTACGAGCAGTACTTC. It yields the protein CASSPGQGRTYEQYF.

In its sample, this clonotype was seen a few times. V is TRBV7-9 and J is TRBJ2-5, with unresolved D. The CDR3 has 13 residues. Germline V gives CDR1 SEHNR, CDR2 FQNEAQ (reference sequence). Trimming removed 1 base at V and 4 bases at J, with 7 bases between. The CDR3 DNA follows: TGTGCCAGCAGCTTAGAATATGGAGAGACCCAGTACTTC. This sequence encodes CASSLEYGETQYF.

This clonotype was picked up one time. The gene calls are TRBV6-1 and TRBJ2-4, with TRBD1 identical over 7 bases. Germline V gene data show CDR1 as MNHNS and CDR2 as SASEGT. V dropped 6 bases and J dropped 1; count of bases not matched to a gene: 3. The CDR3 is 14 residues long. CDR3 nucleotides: TGTGCCAGCAGAATGGACAGGGCCAAAAACATTCAGTACTTC. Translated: CASRMDRAKNIQYF.

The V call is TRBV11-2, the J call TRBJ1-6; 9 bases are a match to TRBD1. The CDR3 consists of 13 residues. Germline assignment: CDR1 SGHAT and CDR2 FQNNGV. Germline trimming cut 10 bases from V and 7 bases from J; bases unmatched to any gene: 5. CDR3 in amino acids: CATRGQGNSPLHF. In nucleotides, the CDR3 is TGTGCCACCAGGGGACAGGGAAATTCACCCCTCCACTTT.

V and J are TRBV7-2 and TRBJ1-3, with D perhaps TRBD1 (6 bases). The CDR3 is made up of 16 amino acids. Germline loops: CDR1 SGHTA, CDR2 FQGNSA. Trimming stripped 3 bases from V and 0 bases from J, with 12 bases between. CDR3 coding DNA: TGTGCCAGCAGCTTCAACAGGGTCATCTCTGGAAACACCATATATTTT. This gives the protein CASSFNRVISGNTIYF.

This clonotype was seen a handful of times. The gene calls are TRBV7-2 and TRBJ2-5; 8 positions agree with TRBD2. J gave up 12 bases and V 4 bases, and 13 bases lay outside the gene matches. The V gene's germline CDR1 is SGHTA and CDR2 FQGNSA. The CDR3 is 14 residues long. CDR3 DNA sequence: TGTGCCAGCAGCTCCGAGGTAGCGGGGACCCGGGAGTACTTC. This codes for CASSSEVAGTREYF.

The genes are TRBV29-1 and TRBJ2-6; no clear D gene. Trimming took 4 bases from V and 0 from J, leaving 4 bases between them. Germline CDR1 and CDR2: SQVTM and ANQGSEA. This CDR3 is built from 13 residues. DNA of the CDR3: TGCAGCGTTGCCTCCTCTGGGGCCAACGTCCTGACTTTC. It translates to CSVASSGANVLTF.

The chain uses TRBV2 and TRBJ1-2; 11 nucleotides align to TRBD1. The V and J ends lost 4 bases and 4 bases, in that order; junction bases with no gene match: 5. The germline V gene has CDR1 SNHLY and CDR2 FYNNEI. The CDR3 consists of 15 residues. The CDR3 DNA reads TGTGCCAGCAGTGGGGGACAGGGGGGTCCCTATGGCTACACCTTC. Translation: CASSGGQGGPYGYTF.

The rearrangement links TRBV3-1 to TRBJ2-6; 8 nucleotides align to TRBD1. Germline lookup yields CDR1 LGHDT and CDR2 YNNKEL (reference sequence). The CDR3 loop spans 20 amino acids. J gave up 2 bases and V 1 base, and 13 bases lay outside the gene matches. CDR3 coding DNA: TGTGCCAGCAGCCAAGTTTGGGTGAGACAGGGGATCCCTGGGGCCAACGTCCTGACTTTC. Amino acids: CASSQVWVRQGIPGANVLTF. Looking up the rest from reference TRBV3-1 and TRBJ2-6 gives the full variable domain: DTAVSQTPKYLVTQMGNDKSIKCEQNLGHDTMYWYKQDSKKFLKIMFSYNNKELIINETVPNRFSPKSPDKAHLNLHINSLELGDSAVYFCASSQVWVRQGIPGANVLTFGAGSRLTVL.